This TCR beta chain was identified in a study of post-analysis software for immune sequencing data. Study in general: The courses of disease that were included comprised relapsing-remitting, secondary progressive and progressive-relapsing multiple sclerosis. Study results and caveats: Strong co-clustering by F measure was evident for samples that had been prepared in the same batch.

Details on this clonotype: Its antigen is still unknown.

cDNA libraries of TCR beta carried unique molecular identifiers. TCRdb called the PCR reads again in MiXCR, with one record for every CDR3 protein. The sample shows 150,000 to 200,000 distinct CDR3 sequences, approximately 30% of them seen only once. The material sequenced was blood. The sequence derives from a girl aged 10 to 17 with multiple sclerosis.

CDR3 sequence: CASSFTTATEAFF. The CDR3 coding sequence is TGTGCCAGCAGCTTTACGACAGCAACTGAAGCTTTCTTT. V usage is TRBV2 and J usage is TRBJ1-1, with D perhaps matching TRBD1 (5 bases). The length of the CDR3 is 13 residues. V shed 6 bases and J shed 5 bases, with 13 bases lying between them. Per the germline V gene, CDR1 is SNHLY and CDR2 is FYNNEI.